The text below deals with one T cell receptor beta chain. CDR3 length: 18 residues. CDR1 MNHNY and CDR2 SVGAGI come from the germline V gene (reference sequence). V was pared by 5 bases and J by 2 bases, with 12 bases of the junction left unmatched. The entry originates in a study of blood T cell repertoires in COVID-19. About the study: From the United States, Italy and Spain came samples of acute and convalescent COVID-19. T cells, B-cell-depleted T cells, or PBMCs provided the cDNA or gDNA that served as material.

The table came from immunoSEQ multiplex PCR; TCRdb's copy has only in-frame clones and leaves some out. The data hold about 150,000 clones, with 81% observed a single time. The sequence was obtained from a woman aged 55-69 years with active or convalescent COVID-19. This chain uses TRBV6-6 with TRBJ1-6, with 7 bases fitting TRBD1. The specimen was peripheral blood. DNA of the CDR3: TGTGCCAGCAGTCCAAGTTCGACAGGGTCGGCCTATAATTCACCCCTCCACTTT. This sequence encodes CASSPSSTGSAYNSPLHF.